These 17 T cell receptor beta chains originate from one sample sequenced in a study of blood T cell repertoires in COVID-19. Repertoires were generated with immunoSEQ multiplex PCR, while TCRdb's copy carries only in-frame clones and drops some. The sample has roughly 120,000 clones, 88% seen once. Specimen: peripheral blood. These receptors came from a woman aged 45-65 years with acute or convalescent COVID-19.

The sample holds a few counts of this clone. The chain carries TRBV4-1 and TRBJ2-2; 11 nucleotides match TRBD2. V trimming: 1 base; J trimming: 1 base; junction bases outside the gene matches: 5. CDR3 size: 18 residues. CDR1 MGHRA and CDR2 YSYEKL come from the germline V gene. CDR3 in amino acids: CASSQVGSGRENTGELFF. The CDR3, as DNA: TGCGCCAGCAGCCAAGTTGGTAGCGGGAGGGAGAACACCGGGGAGCTGTTTTTT.

The chain recombines TRBV7-2 with TRBJ2-1; weak D call: TRBD1 (5 bases). There are 15 residues in the CDR3. Per the germline V gene, CDR1 is SGHTA and CDR2 is FQGNSA. Trimming took off 5 bases at V and 7 bases at J, with 18 bases between the two ends. The CDR3 region is CASSPDSGVWNEQFF. The CDR3 bases are TGTGCCAGCAGCCCAGACAGTGGGGTTTGGAATGAGCAGTTCTTC.

The CDR3 bases are TGTGCCAGCAGCCCAGGCCCAACCGGGCAGTTCTTC. Translating it yields CASSPGPTGQFF. This chain uses TRBV7-2 with TRBJ2-1; D is undetermined. Germline V gene lookup returns CDR1 SGHTA and CDR2 FQGNSA. This CDR3 is 12 amino acids long. The V end lost 5 bases, the J end lost 12 bases, and 14 bases lay between the germline ends.

This chain links TRBV4-2 with TRBJ2-3, with 10 bases fitting TRBD1. Germline CDR1 LGHNA, CDR2 YNFKEQ. Trimming cost V 1 base and J 7 bases; bases outside gene matches: 8. This CDR3 is built from 16 residues. CDR3 in amino acids: CASSQGGTGAQNTQYF. CDR3 sequence (DNA): TGTGCCAGCAGCCAAGGGGGGACAGGGGCACAAAATACGCAGTATTTT.

The genes are TRBV5-1 and TRBJ2-5; 7 positions agree with TRBD1. This CDR3 is 14 amino acids long. Germline-derived CDR1 and CDR2 are SGHRS and YFSETQ. V lost 3 bases to trimming and J lost 5 bases; unmatched junction nucleotides: 7. As DNA, the CDR3 is TGCGCCAGCAGCTCGAAGACAGGGACCGAGACCCAGTACTTC. Translated: CASSSKTGTETQYF.

The chain links TRBV5-1 to TRBJ2-1; TRBD2 matches at 11 bases. The CDR3 sequence is 15 residues long. Germline V gene data show CDR1 as SGHRS and CDR2 as YFSETQ. Trimming took 4 bases from V and 7 from J; bases not matched to a gene: 7. CDR3 nucleotide sequence: TGCGCCAGCAGCGAAACTAGCGGGAGTTTAAATGAGCAGTTCTTC. This codes for CASSETSGSLNEQFF.

This chain joins TRBV24-1 and TRBJ2-1; 8 nucleotides line up with TRBD2. The CDR3 length is 14 residues. J was trimmed by 7 bases and V by 9 bases; bases with no gene match: 10. Germline V lookup: CDR1 KGHDR, CDR2 SFDVKD. The CDR3 coding sequence is TGTGCCACCCGGGGAAGCGGGAGTCGGAATGAGCAGTTCTTC. It codes for CATRGSGSRNEQFF.

V is TRBV6-5 and J is TRBJ2-5; 11 nucleotides align to TRBD1. CDR1 and CDR2 from the germline V gene are MNHEY and SVGAGI. V lost 6 bases to trimming and J lost 5 bases; unmatched junction nucleotides: 8. The CDR3 sequence is 15 residues long. CDR3 residues: CASSKDRGPWETQYF. CDR3 bases: TGTGCCAGCAGCAAGGACAGGGGGCCATGGGAGACCCAGTACTTC.

The V and J genes are TRBV6-5 and TRBJ2-2; D gene unclear. V was pared by 7 bases and J by 1 base, with 7 bases between. The CDR3 extends over 13 amino acids. Germline-derived CDR1 and CDR2 are MNHEY and SVGAGI. For the CDR3, the DNA is TGTGCCAGCATTCGAGGGAACACCGGGGAGCTGTTTTTT. Its translation: CASIRGNTGELFF.

V and J are TRBV6-5 and TRBJ1-6, with 9 bases identical to TRBD1. J gave up 10 bases and V 6 bases, and 7 bases lay outside the gene matches. The CDR3 extends over 14 amino acids. Germline V gives CDR1 MNHEY, CDR2 SVGAGI. CDR3 nucleotide sequence: TGTGCCAGCAGCCCAGGACAGGGGAGATCACCCCTCCACTTT. It codes for CASSPGQGRSPLHF.

J is TRBJ1-6 and V is TRBV6-6, with D possibly matching TRBD1 (6 bases). Germline-derived CDR1 and CDR2 are MNHNY and SVGAGI (reference sequence). V was shortened by 0 bases and J by 9 bases, with 12 bases between the two germline ends. The CDR3 is 15 amino acids. The CDR3 DNA sequence: TGTGCCAGCAGTTACTCAGGGGGGGCCAGTTCACCCCTCCACTTT. Translated: CASSYSGGASSPLHF.

The chain carries TRBV6-5 and TRBJ1-4, with D unresolved. Trimming pared 6 bases from V and 0 bases from J, leaving 5 bases between. The V gene's germline CDR1 is MNHEY and CDR2 SVGAGI. The CDR3 consists of 13 residues. CDR3 nucleotides: TGTGCCAGCAGCTTTACAACTAATGAAAAACTGTTTTTT. This translates into CASSFTTNEKLFF.

The rearrangement joins TRBV27 to TRBJ2-6, with a possible D match to TRBD1 (5 bases). This CDR3 spans 15 amino acids. V gave up 5 bases and J gave up 0 bases, with 8 bases separating them. From germline, CDR1 is MNHEY and CDR2 SMNVEV (reference sequence). In DNA form, the CDR3 reads TGTGCCAGCAGTGGGGCCATCTCTGGGGCCAACGTCCTGACTTTC. It encodes CASSGAISGANVLTF. Full variable domain (missing parts from reference TRBV27 and TRBJ2-6): EAQVTQNPRYLITVTGKKLTVTCSQNMNHEYMSWYRQDPGLGLRQIYYSMNVEVTDKGDVPEGYKVSRKEKRNFPLILESPSPNQTSLYFCASSGAISGANVLTFGAGSRLTVL.

The rearrangement joins TRBV6-1 to TRBJ1-1, with TRBD1 matching 8 bases. J lost 4 bases, V lost 2 bases, and 3 bases had no gene match. The germline CDR1 and CDR2 sequences are MNHNS and SASEGT. This CDR3 region has 14 residues. CDR3 protein: CASSENTGGTEAFF. For the CDR3, the DNA is TGTGCCAGCAGTGAAAATACAGGGGGCACTGAAGCTTTCTTT.

The genes are TRBV5-4 and TRBJ2-1; 9 nucleotides line up with TRBD2. The ends lost 3 bases at V and 4 bases at J; junction bases unmatched: 8. The CDR3 contains 16 residues. The germline V gene has CDR1 SGHNT and CDR2 YYREEE (reference sequence). In DNA, the CDR3 is TGTGCCAGCAGCTCGGCGGGGACTAGCTTATACAATGAGCAGTTCTTC. Protein product: CASSSAGTSLYNEQFF. The full variable domain, completed using reference TRBV5-4 and TRBJ2-1, is ETGVTQSPTHLIKTRGQQVTLRCSSQSGHNTVSWYQQALGQGPQFIFQYYREEENGRGNFPPRFSGLQFPNYSSELNVNALELDDSALYLCASSSAGTSLYNEQFFGPGTRLTVL.

CDR3 nucleotide sequence: TGTGCCAGCAGCGTAGACGGGAACACTGAAGCTTTCTTT. This sequence encodes CASSVDGNTEAFF. This chain uses TRBV9 with TRBJ1-1, with D unresolved. The CDR3 is 13 amino acids. With 0 bases removed from V and 1 base from J, the gap between germline ends came to 4 bases. CDR1 is SGDLS and CDR2 is YYNGEE in the germline V gene.

The gene calls are TRBV19 and TRBJ2-3, with 13 bases lining up with TRBD2. This CDR3 is built from 18 residues. Germline V CDR1 and CDR2: LNHDA, SQIVND (reference sequence). The V gene end was trimmed by 5 bases and the J gene end by 0 bases; junction bases not matched to a gene: 8. The CDR3 region is CASSSTSGRGASTDTQYF. CDR3 in DNA: TGTGCCAGTAGTTCCACTAGCGGGAGGGGAGCTAGCACAGATACGCAGTATTTT.